These 24 T cell receptor beta chains share one sample of origin, sequenced in a study of metastatic and nonmetastatic thyroid tumors. TCRdb reassembled clones from the PCR reads with MiXCR. The sample lists around 18,000 clones, 29% occurring once. All patients reached thyroid surgery having received no treatment beforehand. Sample: tumor tissue. Every receptor here comes from a female donor with papillary thyroid cancer or a benign thyroid nodule (not recorded which). Some clones in this sample may be carry-over from other donors' samples.

V is TRBV5-1 and J is TRBJ1-4; TRBD1 is a possible D gene (6 bases). Trimming removed 3 bases from V and 0 bases from J, with 6 bases in between. The germline gives CDR1 SGHRS, CDR2 YFSETQ. The CDR3 length is 14 residues. The CDR3 DNA sequence: TGCGCCAGCAGCTGGACAGCAACTAATGAAAAACTGTTTTTT. Translation: CASSWTATNEKLFF.

This clone was counted at least ten times. CDR3 sequence reads: CASSLGQGLHF. In nucleotides, the CDR3 is TGTGCCAGCAGTCTCGGACAGGGCCTCCACTTT. This sequence joins TRBV6-1 and TRBJ1-6, with 8 bases that match TRBD1. V lost 5 bases, J lost 15 bases, and 3 bases stayed unmatched. Germline CDR1 MNHNS, CDR2 SASEGT. This CDR3 is built from 11 residues.

This clone was detected only a few times. The rearrangement joins TRBV28 to TRBJ1-2, with 7 bases matching TRBD1. V trimming: 8 bases; J trimming: 4 bases; junction bases outside the gene matches: 7. Germline assignment: CDR1 MDHEN and CDR2 SYDVKM. The CDR3 sequence is 13 residues long. The CDR3 DNA is TGTGCCAGCGAGGGGGCGCGGAGCTATGGCTACACCTTC. Translating gives CASEGARSYGYTF.

This clone has just a few counts. The genes are TRBV12-3 or TRBV12-4 and TRBJ1-1; 7 nucleotides agree with TRBD1. After removal of 3 bases from V and 7 bases from J, the junction contained 5 bases not matched to a gene. The CDR3 sequence is 13 residues long. The CDR3 loop is CASSFTGAGEAFF. The CDR3, as DNA: TGTGCCAGCAGTTTTACAGGGGCTGGTGAAGCTTTCTTT.

This clone appeared a few times. The rearrangement links TRBV6-1 to TRBJ1-3, with D possibly TRBD1 on 5 matching bases. This CDR3 has 15 amino acids. V lost 5 bases, J lost 0 bases, and 11 bases lay in between. Germline V gene lookup returns CDR1 MNHNS and CDR2 SASEGT. The CDR3 region has the DNA TGTGCCAGCAGTTTGAGGGGAAACTCTGGAAACACCATATATTTT. It specifies CASSLRGNSGNTIYF.

This clone was seen many times. The gene calls are TRBV6-1 and TRBJ2-2; D remains unclear. Per the germline V gene, CDR1 is MNHNS and CDR2 is SASEGT. V shed 8 bases and J shed 3 bases, with 16 bases lying between them. The CDR3 consists of 15 residues. DNA for the CDR3: TGTGCCAGCTGTTCCGAAGGTCTTTACACCGGGGAGCTGTTTTTT. The encoded protein is CASCSEGLYTGELFF.

Notes on this clone: Given a much more abundant clone one base away, this may be a read error. This chain joins TRBV7-3 and TRBJ2-1; a weak D match, TRBD1 (5 bases). This CDR3 has 12 residues. Germline CDR1 and CDR2: SGHTA and FQGTGA. CDR3 DNA sequence: TGTGCCAGCATCTTAGGGGCATCTGAGCAGTTCTTC. It is translated as CASILGASEQFF.

There are a few counts of this clone. The rearrangement links TRBV6-5 to TRBJ2-2; D is undetermined. The V gene lost 4 bases and the J gene lost 3 bases, with 9 bases spanning the gap. CDR3 length: 14 amino acids. Germline loops: CDR1 MNHEY, CDR2 SVGAGI. CDR3 sequence: CASSLVGYTGELFF. The CDR3 region has the DNA TGTGCCAGCAGTTTAGTCGGTTACACCGGGGAGCTGTTTTTT.

The chain uses TRBV20-1 and TRBJ2-2; 10 positions agree with TRBD1. Trimming took 5 bases from V and 2 from J; bases not matched to a gene: 5. CDR3 length: 15 amino acids. Germline-derived CDR1 and CDR2 are DFQATT and SNEGSKA (reference sequence). The DNA for the CDR3 is TGCAGTGCTTCACGACAGGGGGCTAACACCGGGGAGCTGTTTTTT. It codes for CSASRQGANTGELFF.

The table lists this clone with a few counts. V gene TRBV27 combines with J gene TRBJ1-2; 7 bases fit TRBD1. Germline V gene data show CDR1 as MNHEY and CDR2 as SMNVEV (reference sequence). Trimming at V came to 4 bases and at J to 3 bases, leaving 5 bases not matched to a gene. This CDR3 spans 14 amino acids. CDR3 bases: TGTGCCAGCAGTTCGCGACAGGGCCACTATGGCTACACCTTC. It encodes CASSSRQGHYGYTF.

The V gene is TRBV6-4, the J gene TRBJ2-3; 8 bases are a match to TRBD1. The CDR3 runs to 15 residues. V was clipped by 6 bases and J by 1 base; unmatched bases: 6. Germline assignment: CDR1 MRHNA and CDR2 SNTAGT. The CDR3 sequence is CASRAGGAGTDTQYF. CDR3 nucleotides: TGTGCCAGCAGAGCAGGGGGCGCAGGCACAGATACGCAGTATTTT.

A word on this clone: The junction differs from germline at one of its ends, possibly a read error. The chain carries TRBV10-1 and TRBJ2-2; TRBD1 matches 10 bases. The germline V gene encodes CDR1 WNHNN and CDR2 SYGVQD (reference sequence). The CDR3 runs 15 residues. This chain's CDR3 is CDSSDRDRGTGEPFF. CDR3 DNA sequence: TGCGACAGCAGTGACCGGGACAGGGGCACCGGGGAGCCGTTTTTT.

This clone was observed a few times. This CDR3 is CASSPRHTRTDSYEQYF. CDR3 coding DNA: TGTGCCAGCAGTCCTCGTCATACCCGGACAGATTCCTACGAGCAGTACTTC. The chain couples TRBV6-2 or TRBV6-3 to TRBJ2-7, with D possibly being TRBD1 (6 bases). Germline-derived CDR1 and CDR2 are MNHEY and SVGEGT. This CDR3 spans 17 amino acids. With 5 bases removed from V and 1 base from J, the gap between germline ends came to 21 bases.

The sample holds a few counts of this clone. The V and J genes are TRBV2 and TRBJ2-3; 13 nucleotides align to TRBD2. The CDR3 spans 15 residues. V lost 7 bases and J lost 8; bases outside the gene matches: 9. The V gene's germline CDR1 is SNHLY and CDR2 FYNNEI. CDR3 sequence (DNA): TGTGCCAGCAACTACGGACTAGCGGGAGTTAGTACGCAGTATTTT. Residues: CASNYGLAGVSTQYF.

In its sample, this clone was seen a few times. The chain uses TRBV12-3 or TRBV12-4 and TRBJ2-1; unclear D gene. V lost 3 bases to trimming and J lost 6 bases, with 24 bases between them. The CDR3 extends over 18 amino acids. The CDR3 DNA is TGTGCCAGCAGTTTTACACTTGGAGCGACGGCCCCTGGCAATGAGCAGTTCTTC. This gives the protein CASSFTLGATAPGNEQFF.

Note on this clone: A read error may explain this, as a much larger clone is one base away. Other DNA variants within this sample encode the same CDR3. The gene calls are TRBV29-1 and TRBJ1-2; D is perhaps TRBD1 (5 bases). The CDR3 has 11 amino acids. The germline gives CDR1 SQVTM, CDR2 ANQGSEA. The CDR3 nucleotides read TGCAGTGTTGAAGAAGGCAGGGCCTACACCTTC. This translates into CSVEEGRAYTF.

In its sample, this clone was seen many times. The chain is built from TRBV29-1 and TRBJ2-4; 7 bases fit TRBD2. V lost 7 bases to trimming and J lost 3 bases; unmatched junction nucleotides: 3. Per the germline V gene, CDR1 is SQVTM and CDR2 is ANQGSEA. The CDR3 runs to 12 residues. The CDR3 here is CSGSSGKNIQYF. The CDR3 DNA reads as TGCAGCGGCTCTAGCGGCAAAAACATTCAGTACTTC.

This clone was counted a few times. This chain uses TRBV28 with TRBJ1-2, with D tentatively TRBD1 (5 bases). V was clipped by 5 bases and J by 1 base, with 20 bases between them. The CDR3 is 17 residues long. Germline CDR1 MDHEN, CDR2 SYDVKM. The DNA for the CDR3 is TGTGCCAGCAGTGTCGGGGACGGTAGATTCATTAACTATGGCTACACCTTC. Translation: CASSVGDGRFINYGYTF.

This clone was found a few times. DNA for the CDR3: TGTGCCAGCAGGATAGCGGGGTCCTACAATGAGCAGTTCTTC. This gives the protein CASRIAGSYNEQFF. The chain links TRBV2 to TRBJ2-1; 8 bases map to TRBD2. Germline V gene lookup returns CDR1 SNHLY and CDR2 FYNNEI. The CDR3 spans 14 residues. V lost 6 bases to trimming and J lost 1 base; unmatched junction nucleotides: 2.

In this sample, this clone turned up many times. V and J are TRBV5-1 and TRBJ1-4; D gene unclear. CDR1 SGHRS and CDR2 YFSETQ come from the germline V gene. V was trimmed by 1 base and J by 7 bases, leaving 8 bases between them. This CDR3 has 13 residues. The CDR3 bases are TGCGCCAGCAGCTTGACGGTGGGTGAAAAACTGTTTTTT. Translated: CASSLTVGEKLFF.

As regards this clone: Compared with germline, one end of the junction differs, possibly owing to a read error. The J gene is TRBJ1-2, the V gene TRBV12-3 or TRBV12-4; D is possibly TRBD1 (5 bases). The CDR3 consists of 13 residues. The CDR3 region has the DNA TGTGCCAGGAGTTGGGGCAGCGGCGATGGATACAACTTC. It is translated as CARSWGSGDGYNF.

This clone was recorded a few times. The chain carries TRBV6-1 and TRBJ1-2, with a tentative D call TRBD1 (5 bases). CDR3 length: 14 amino acids. Germline CDR1 reads MNHNS; CDR2 reads SASEGT. The V gene lost 5 bases and the J gene lost 6 bases, with 16 bases spanning the gap. This chain's CDR3 is CASSPTASSHGYTF. The DNA for the CDR3 is TGTGCCAGCAGTCCGACAGCCTCCTCTCATGGCTACACCTTC.

V is TRBV6-1 and J is TRBJ1-1; no clear D gene. CDR3 length: 18 residues. V lost 0 bases and J 1 base, leaving 18 bases between the germline ends. The V gene's germline CDR1 is MNHNS and CDR2 SASEGT. The CDR3 nucleotides are TGTGCCAGCAGTGAAGCTAGAGGTAGGGCCCTAAGGAACACTGAAGCTTTCTTT. Its protein is CASSEARGRALRNTEAFF.

The J gene is TRBJ2-3, the V gene TRBV6-2 or TRBV6-3, with TRBD1 matching 12 bases. Germline CDR1 is MNHEY and CDR2 is SVGEGT. Losses at the gene ends were 10 bases for V and 3 bases for J; bases not matched to a gene: 11. The CDR3 loop spans 16 amino acids. The CDR3: CATVTGTGGRTDTQYF. CDR3 in DNA: TGTGCCACCGTTACCGGGACAGGGGGCAGGACAGATACGCAGTATTTT.